This T cell receptor (beta chain) was observed in a study of blood T cells in healthy people across ages. This clonotype has just a few counts. No antigen is known for it. V dropped 7 bases and J dropped 4; count of bases not matched to a gene: 10. The germline V gene has CDR1 SEHNR and CDR2 FQNEAQ (reference sequence). The CDR3 has 16 amino acids. The study, taken as a whole, reports: Older individuals had lower TCR beta diversity per million T cells (the decline was roughly linear).

Together with a sample-barcoded 5' primer, a J-beta primer mix was included in a second PCR lasting about 6 to 12 cycles. Every cDNA molecule carried a tag from a template-switch adaptor bearing 12 random nucleotides. TCRdb reprocessed the 5' RACE reads via MiXCR and lists one record per CDR3 protein. The data hold about 780,000 distinct CDR3 sequences, with 20% to 30% observed a single time. Another study also made use of these data, one on T cells of mothers and their children. From that study: Per mother, over 8 million TCR beta CDR3 reads were obtained; per child, 2.5 million to 3.5 million.

Input material: blood. The clonotype comes from a boy between 10 and 17 years old in good health. The V gene is TRBV7-9, the J gene TRBJ2-5; 12 nucleotides line up with TRBD2. CDR3 in DNA: TGTGCCAGCATCGTAACCCTAGCGGGGGGGCGAGAGACCCAGTACTTC. This sequence encodes CASIVTLAGGRETQYF. Filled out from reference TRBV7-9 and TRBJ2-5, the complete variable domain reads DTGVSQNPRHKITKRGQNVTFRCDPISEHNRLYWYRQTLGQGPEFLTYFQNEAQLEKSRLLSDRFSAERPKGSFSTLEIQRTEQGDSAMYLCASIVTLAGGRETQYFGPGTRLLVL.